The source of this TCR beta chain is a study of T cell responses to AZD1222 COVID-19 vaccine (dated by TCRdb to the early 2020s). Background for the entire study: A total of about 240 trial participants underwent TCR sequencing, of whom nearly 210 received two doses of AZD1222 and some 25 received two doses of the MenACWY control vaccine. Trial participants were enrolled into age subgroups of 18-55, 56-69 and 70-plus years, which contained about 150, 27 and 61 TCR-sequenced participants, respectively. The paper as a whole reports these results and caveats: Conclusions about previously exposed vaccinees are limited because only six or seven AZD1222 recipients were SARS-CoV-2 seropositive at baseline. CD4 TCRs associated with the vaccine covered the entire spike protein, and the dominant responses were in regions 160-218 and 743-854. Spike-specific TCR breadth and depth rose significantly after two AZD1222 doses compared with day 0 and with MenACWY recipients. Participants were mostly white British, with more females than males. The authors suggested clonal diversity may have been underestimated. Because no day 14 peak-response samples were available, the repertoires could be characterized only after the peak T cell response. The 56-69-year group was small, and its depth increase did not reach significance, likely because of low power. Reportedly, close to half of the unique spike-specific TCRs recognized epitopes lying outside the regions that are mutated in the B.1.351 and B.1.1.7 variants.

The CDR3 regions of human TCRbeta chains were subjected to immunosequencing. On the study's bioinformatics: TCRs in the repertoires were compared against a reference library of SARS-CoV-2-specific TCRs that had been generated with the MIRA antigen-specificity platform. Breadth was defined as the fraction of unique TCRs that were SARS-CoV-2-associated, and depth was defined as the fraction of total T cells that were SARS-CoV-2-associated. Using the MIRA data, each spike-specific TCR was mapped to the spike region that the TCR reacts to and placed in a CD4 or CD8 class. Log10-transformed breadth and depth values were compared by one-way ANOVA with Sidak's multiple comparisons tests. The immuneACCESS repertoire file appears here via TCRdb, limited to in-frame rearrangements. These files lack a portion of the clones; in checked studies, under half of the deficit traces to unresolved V genes, and the cause of the others is not known. From that table come the V and J calls and clone size; the DNA was used to work out D and trimming. This sample has about 150,000 clones in its table, and roughly nine tenths of those were observed once. The ten biggest clones cover around 1.7% of the sample.

Of note for this clone: The clone's antigen remains unknown. Base qualities are missing; no much larger clone stands one base away.

The meaning of the sample's time point label: about 28 days (+/-7) after the second vaccine dose. AZD1222 recipients given second doses at about 4 weeks or at about 12 weeks were pooled, since spike-specific TCR depth and breadth were not found to differ between the two schedules. Samples from vaccinated people were obtained from the UK trials COV001 and COV002, which included a single-blind randomized controlled phase 2/3 trial of AZD1222 (ChAdOx1 nCoV-19) in healthy adults. Trial participant PBMC samples were collected at day 0 and day 28 after the second dose for TCRbeta chain sequencing. This clonotype was sampled from an adult who received the AZD1222 COVID-19 vaccine. Sequences were derived from peripheral blood, sampled 28 days after the second AZD1222 dose.

The nucleotide sequence is TGTGCCAGCAGTTCCGATGGGTCGAACACTGAAGCTTTCTTT. Its protein is CASSSDGSNTEAFF. The chain was built from TRBV6-5 and TRBJ1-1; no D gene call is confident. There are 14 amino acids in the CDR3, from cysteine to phenylalanine inclusive. The only DNA kept is the CDR3, 42 bases in frame from the first base. The trim is 4 bases for V and 1 base for J, with a gap of 10 bases between the germline ends. As encoded in the germline V gene, CDR1 is MNHEY while CDR2 is SVGAGI.